A single sample is the source of the 5 T cell receptor beta chains below, sequenced in a study of shared clonotypes between healthy human individuals. Measured with immunoSEQ multiplex PCR; TCRdb has only the in-frame clones, and not every one. The sample comprises more than 400,000 clones, approximately 82% of which are singletons, and about 12% rests with the top ten. Sequencing used PBMCs. Every receptor here comes from a woman aged 40 to 55 in good health. Some clones in this sample may be carry-over from other donors' samples.

The sample holds a few counts of this clone. The chain is built from TRBV19 and TRBJ1-1; no firm D call. V was cut by 3 bases and J by 0 bases, with 11 bases left in between. The CDR3 contains 15 residues. Germline-derived CDR1 and CDR2 are LNHDA and SQIVND (reference sequence). The CDR3 loop reads CASSIPQAMNTEAFF. CDR3 nucleotide sequence: TGTGCCAGTAGTATTCCCCAGGCTATGAACACTGAAGCTTTCTTT. The complete variable domain, with remaining parts taken from reference TRBV19 and TRBJ1-1, reads DGGITQSPKYLFRKEGQNVTLSCEQNLNHDAMYWYRQDPGQGLRLIYYSQIVNDFQKGDIAEGYSVSREKKESFPLTVTSAQKNPTAFYLCASSIPQAMNTEAFFGQGTRLTVV.

This clone turned up a few times. V is TRBV7-3 and J is TRBJ1-2; D unclear. The V gene lost 0 bases and the J gene lost 1 base, with 9 bases spanning the gap. Germline V gene sequence: CDR1 SGHTA, CDR2 FQGTGA. The CDR3 has 15 residues. CDR3 sequence reads: CASSLTVGDNYGYTF. The CDR3 bases are TGTGCCAGCAGCTTAACGGTCGGGGATAACTATGGCTACACCTTC.

The chain carries TRBV29-1 and TRBJ2-1; D remains unclear. Trimming removed 0 bases from V and 4 bases from J, with 19 bases in between. The CDR3 runs 17 residues. Looked up from germline, CDR1 is SQVTM and CDR2 is ANQGSEA. The CDR3, as DNA: TGCAGCGTTGAAGACGGAGCGAGCAGCAGCACTTACAATGAGCAGTTCTTC. Translated, it gives CSVEDGASSSTYNEQFF.

This chain joins TRBV2 and TRBJ1-1; no reliable D call. This CDR3 region has 13 residues. Trimming removed 6 bases from V and 1 base from J, with 9 bases in between. Germline assignment: CDR1 SNHLY and CDR2 FYNNEI. The chain's CDR3 is CASSRNTNTEAFF. The CDR3 DNA reads as TGTGCCAGCAGCCGTAACACGAACACTGAAGCTTTCTTT.

This clone was counted once. The gene calls are TRBV2 and TRBJ2-5; D gene ambiguous. Germline CDR1 is SNHLY and CDR2 is FYNNEI. V lost 2 bases, J lost 4 bases, and 5 bases lay in between. The CDR3 has 12 residues. The CDR3 DNA reads as TGTGCCAGCAGTGAAATGGGAGAGACCCAGTACTTC. Protein: CASSEMGETQYF.